This T cell receptor (beta chain) was observed in a study of blood T cell repertoires in COVID-19. This clone was seen only once. TCRdb's copy holds only in-frame clones and misses some; the assay was immunoSEQ multiplex PCR. This table holds 150,000 to 200,000 clones, around 80% found once. CDR1 SGHRS and CDR2 YFSETQ come from the germline V gene. V lost 4 bases and J lost 5, with 15 bases in between. The length of the CDR3 is 14 residues. This receptor was taken from a woman aged 45-65 years with acute COVID-19. The sequenced sample was PBMCs or T cells enriched from blood (not recorded which). The V gene is TRBV5-1, the J gene TRBJ1-2, with D perhaps TRBD1 (5 bases). The CDR3 protein is CASSRVGDSYGYTF. CDR3 DNA: TGCGCCAGCAGCCGAGTAGGGGACTCTTATGGCTACACCTTC.